This is a list of T cell receptor beta chains from one sample in a study of identical twins. In TCRdb, the 5' RACE reads were re-called with MiXCR into one record per CDR3 protein. The sample lists around 550,000 distinct CDR3 sequences, approximately 14% occurring once. This same sample was also part of a study on yellow fever vaccine responses in identical twins.

What was sequenced was CD4+ T cells sorted from blood. These receptors were obtained from a woman aged 18-30 years in good health. The CDR3 runs from the conserved cysteine through the conserved F or W. Fields, in order: V gene, J gene, clone size, D gene, CDR3 DNA, CDR3 protein. A D gene is named only where the DNA matches it firmly. Size is stated for part of the rows, as once, few or many counts, or as a class when the clone is expanded.

>TRBV5-1|TRBJ1-6|few|-
TGCGCCAGCAGCTTGTGGGGCGAACCCTCCCCCCTCCACTTT
CASSLWGEPSPLHF
>TRBV12-3/TRBV12-4|TRBJ2-2|-|-
TGTGCCAGCAGTTTAGGTGTGGCGGTAGCCGGGGAGCTGTTTTTT
CASSLGVAVAGELFF
>TRBV3-1|TRBJ2-2|few|TRBD1
TGTGCCAGCCTAGAAAGGACAGGGAAGAACACCGGGGAGCTGTTTTTT
CASLERTGKNTGELFF
>TRBV10-3|TRBJ1-5|-|TRBD1
TGTGCCATCAGTCCGTCGACAGGGGGGAATCAGCCCCAGCATTTT
CAISPSTGGNQPQHF
>TRBV24-1|TRBJ2-3|-|-
TGTGCCACCAGTAAAGTTGGAGATACGCAGTATTTT
CATSKVGDTQYF
>TRBV20-1|TRBJ2-1|-|TRBD2
TGCAGTGCTAGGGACCTTGGGACTAGCGGATACAATGAGCAGTTCTTC
CSARDLGTSGYNEQFF
>TRBV28|TRBJ2-3|few|TRBD2
TGTGCCAGCAGGCGGGAGTTTAGCACAGATACGCAGTATTTT
CASRREFSTDTQYF
>TRBV11-3|TRBJ1-1|-|-
TGTGCCAGCAGCTTAGGAGAAGGGCGGGCCGGCACTGAAGCTTTCTTT
CASSLGEGRAGTEAFF
>TRBV12-3/TRBV12-4|TRBJ2-2|many|-
TGTGCCAGCAGACCCTCAGGACAGAACACCGGGGAGCTGTTTTTT
CASRPSGQNTGELFF
>TRBV5-4|TRBJ1-2|many|-
TGTGCCAGCAGCCTCTGGGCAGGAGATGGCTACACCTTC
CASSLWAGDGYTF